The 2 T cell receptor beta chains presented below share a single source sample, sequenced in a study of monozygotic twins with inflammatory bowel disease. From its re-call of the 5' RACE reads, TCRdb lists each CDR3 protein once, without DNA. The sample has around 410,000 distinct CDR3 sequences. Sequencing input: blood. The origin of the receptors is a human donor with ulcerative colitis or Crohn's disease, or a healthy co-twin of an affected twin (not recorded which).

The genes are TRBV11-1 and TRBJ2-5; as DNA is missing, the TRBD1 call by TCRdb cannot be tested. The CDR3 runs 18 residues. The germline V gene has CDR1 SGHAT and CDR2 FQDESV (reference sequence). CDR3 region: CASSLFPYDRQVQETQYF.

The rearrangement links TRBV20-1 to TRBJ2-3; there is no DNA to check the TCRdb D call of TRBD2. Germline loops: CDR1 DFQATT, CDR2 SNEGSKA (reference sequence). The CDR3 consists of 17 residues. The CDR3 sequence is CGASRTSGGPGTDTQYF.